This is a list of T cell receptor beta chains from one sample in a study of OX40 agonist ivuxolimab in advanced cancers. Libraries were prepared by immunoSEQ multiplex PCR; TCRdb keeps only in-frame clonotypes and omits some of them. This sample yields roughly 41,000 clones, of which more than 85% are seen a single time; 4.9% belongs to the top ten. Specimen: CD4+ or CD8+ T cells sorted from blood, collected in a trial of the OX40 agonist ivuxolimab. All receptors come from an adult with an advanced solid tumor such as melanoma, head and neck, liver or kidney cancer. The CDR3 runs from the conserved cysteine through the conserved F or W. The order of the fields is V gene, clone size, D gene, J gene, CDR3 protein, CDR3 DNA. A D gene is named only where the DNA matches it firmly. Clone size is stated in some rows and not others, as once, few, many or a class when expanded.

V: TRBV19
size: -
D: -
J: TRBJ1-2
CDR3: CASSPGLMEGANYGYTF
DNA: TGTGCCAGTAGTCCCGGACTTATGGAAGGGGCTAACTATGGCTACACCTTC

V: TRBV4-1
size: -
D: TRBD2
J: TRBJ2-3
CDR3: CASSQGGASGRVTDTQYF
DNA: TGCGCCAGCAGCCAAGGGGGCGCTAGCGGGAGGGTCACAGATACGCAGTATTTT

V: TRBV6-5
size: -
D: -
J: TRBJ2-5
CDR3: CASSYSRRRGWETQYF
DNA: TGTGCCAGCAGTTACTCGAGGCGTCGAGGTTGGGAGACCCAGTACTTC

V: TRBV6-6
size: once
D: -
J: TRBJ2-2
CDR3: CASSYGVNTGELFF
DNA: TGTGCCAGCAGTTATGGAGTGAACACCGGGGAGCTGTTTTTT

V: TRBV2
size: -
D: TRBD2
J: TRBJ2-2
CDR3: CASSEGVSGSKDGELFF
DNA: TGTGCCAGCAGTGAAGGGGTTAGCGGGAGTAAAGACGGGGAGCTGTTTTTT

V: TRBV28
size: once
D: -
J: TRBJ1-3
CDR3: CASSFSLYTIYF
DNA: TGTGCCAGCAGTTTTTCCCTATACACCATATATTTT

V: TRBV27
size: -
D: TRBD1
J: TRBJ2-1
CDR3: CASSLLGGRYNEQFF
DNA: TGTGCCAGCAGTTTATTAGGGGGCCGCTACAATGAGCAGTTCTTC

V: TRBV15
size: -
D: TRBD1
J: TRBJ1-5
CDR3: CATSRGQGSNQPQHF
DNA: TGTGCCACCAGCAGGGGACAGGGAAGCAATCAGCCCCAGCATTTT

V: TRBV28
size: once
D: TRBD1
J: TRBJ1-5
CDR3: CASNPTGGGQPQHF
DNA: TGTGCCAGCAACCCTACAGGGGGCGGGCAGCCCCAGCATTTT

V: TRBV4-2
size: -
D: TRBD2
J: TRBJ2-1
CDR3: CASSQEASGILDEQFF
DNA: TGTGCCAGCAGCCAAGAAGCCAGCGGGATTTTGGATGAGCAGTTCTTC

V: TRBV6-1
size: -
D: -
J: TRBJ2-3
CDR3: CASSEPRGTDTQYF
DNA: TGTGCCAGCAGTGAACCCAGGGGCACAGATACGCAGTATTTT

V: TRBV7-9
size: -
D: -
J: TRBJ1-5
CDR3: CASSSQNQPQHF
DNA: TGTGCCAGCAGTTCTCAGAATCAGCCCCAGCATTTT

V: TRBV5-4
size: -
D: TRBD2
J: TRBJ2-5
CDR3: CASSTRTSGQETQYF
DNA: TGTGCCAGCAGCACGCGGACTAGCGGGCAAGAGACCCAGTACTTC

V: TRBV13
size: -
D: TRBD1
J: TRBJ2-7
CDR3: CASSSGTGGYEQYF
DNA: TGTGCCAGCAGCTCCGGGACAGGGGGATACGAGCAGTACTTC

V: TRBV29-1
size: -
D: TRBD1
J: TRBJ2-7
CDR3: CSVAGTGIYEQYF
DNA: TGCAGCGTAGCCGGGACAGGGATCTACGAGCAGTACTTC

V: TRBV25-1
size: -
D: -
J: TRBJ1-2
CDR3: CASSSYPGLDGYTF
DNA: TGTGCCAGCAGTTCGTATCCGGGTTTAGATGGCTACACCTTC

V: TRBV2
size: -
D: -
J: TRBJ2-5
CDR3: CASSEIGGRSLGTQYF
DNA: TGTGCCAGCAGTGAAATAGGCGGCCGGAGTCTTGGGACCCAGTACTTC

V: TRBV5-6
size: -
D: -
J: TRBJ1-2
CDR3: CASSWTSGSGGYTF
DNA: TGTGCCAGCAGCTGGACGTCCGGATCGGGTGGCTACACCTTC

V: TRBV10-1
size: -
D: -
J: TRBJ2-2
CDR3: CASSGSTNTGELFF
DNA: TGCGCCAGCAGTGGAAGTACGAACACCGGGGAGCTGTTTTTT

V: TRBV15
size: -
D: TRBD2
J: TRBJ2-1
CDR3: CATSRDLTSYEQFF
DNA: TGTGCCACCAGCAGAGATCTGACTAGCTATGAGCAGTTCTTC

V: TRBV13
size: -
D: TRBD2
J: TRBJ2-1
CDR3: CASSWGLAGVGSYNEQFF
DNA: TGTGCCAGCAGCTGGGGGCTAGCGGGAGTAGGGTCCTACAATGAGCAGTTCTTC

V: TRBV5-4
size: once
D: TRBD1
J: TRBJ2-7
CDR3: CASGTGGASYEQYF
DNA: TGTGCCAGCGGCACAGGGGGCGCAAGCTACGAGCAGTACTTC

V: TRBV15
size: -
D: TRBD2
J: TRBJ2-5
CDR3: CATSVGGLVETQYF
DNA: TGTGCCACCAGCGTGGGAGGGTTAGTGGAGACCCAGTACTTC

V: TRBV28
size: once
D: -
J: TRBJ2-1
CDR3: CASSPWGPSYNEQFF
DNA: TGTGCCAGCAGCCCCTGGGGCCCTAGCTACAATGAGCAGTTCTTC

V: TRBV9
size: -
D: TRBD2
J: TRBJ2-1
CDR3: CASSVRLAGPVGNEQFF
DNA: TGTGCCAGCAGCGTAAGACTAGCGGGGCCAGTGGGCAATGAGCAGTTCTTC

V: TRBV19
size: -
D: -
J: TRBJ1-2
CDR3: CASSWSGSNYGYTF
DNA: TGTGCCAGTAGTTGGTCCGGGAGCAACTATGGCTACACCTTC

V: TRBV7-8
size: -
D: TRBD2
J: TRBJ2-3
CDR3: CASSLGASGGASDTQYF
DNA: TGTGCCAGCAGCTTAGGAGCTAGCGGGGGAGCTTCAGATACGCAGTATTTT

V: TRBV7-8
size: -
D: TRBD2
J: TRBJ2-7
CDR3: CASSLIGLAGGGVSEQYF
DNA: TGTGCCAGCAGCTTAATTGGACTAGCGGGAGGTGGAGTTTCCGAGCAGTACTTC

V: TRBV29-1
size: -
D: -
J: TRBJ2-3
CDR3: CSVLGWGNTDTQYF
DNA: TGCAGCGTCCTCGGGTGGGGCAACACAGATACGCAGTATTTT

V: TRBV5-1
size: -
D: -
J: TRBJ1-2
CDR3: CASSLIRGEVGGYTF
DNA: TGCGCCAGCAGCTTAATCCGTGGGGAGGTCGGGGGCTACACCTTC

V: TRBV5-4
size: -
D: -
J: TRBJ1-2
CDR3: CASSLGDFGYTF
DNA: TGTGCCAGCAGCTTAGGGGACTTTGGCTACACCTTC

V: TRBV25-1
size: few
D: -
J: TRBJ1-2
CDR3: CASLKNYGYTF
DNA: TGTGCCAGTTTGAAAAACTATGGCTACACCTTC

V: TRBV7-6
size: -
D: -
J: TRBJ2-1
CDR3: CASSLSGGYNEQFF
DNA: TGTGCCAGCAGCTTAAGCGGCGGATACAATGAGCAGTTCTTC

V: TRBV23-1
size: -
D: -
J: TRBJ2-2
CDR3: CASVTGASFCAGELFF
DNA: TGCGCCAGCGTCACCGGGGCCAGCTTTTGTGCCGGGGAGCTGTTTTTT

V: TRBV6-1
size: -
D: -
J: TRBJ1-5
CDR3: CASSERVYQPQHF
DNA: TGTGCCAGCAGTGAGAGGGTTTATCAGCCCCAGCATTTT

V: TRBV6-6
size: -
D: TRBD1
J: TRBJ2-1
CDR3: CASSYGTDGSYNEQFF
DNA: TGTGCCAGCAGTTACGGGACAGACGGATCCTACAATGAGCAGTTCTTC

V: TRBV27
size: once
D: TRBD2
J: TRBJ2-3
CDR3: CASTTSGGAGDTQYF
DNA: TGTGCCAGCACGACTAGCGGGGGGGCCGGAGATACGCAGTATTTT

V: TRBV4-2
size: -
D: -
J: TRBJ2-7
CDR3: CASSPAADYEQYF
DNA: TGTGCCAGCAGCCCGGCAGCCGACTACGAGCAGTACTTC

V: TRBV23-1
size: -
D: TRBD1
J: TRBJ1-4
CDR3: CASSQPRTGATNEKLFF
DNA: TGCGCCAGCAGTCAACCTCGGACAGGAGCAACTAATGAAAAACTGTTTTTT

V: TRBV11-2
size: -
D: -
J: TRBJ2-5
CDR3: CASSFSLAYGETQYF
DNA: TGTGCCAGCAGCTTCTCCCTAGCGTACGGAGAGACCCAGTACTTC

V: TRBV5-5
size: -
D: -
J: TRBJ2-1
CDR3: CASSPYQRRGHNEQFF
DNA: TGTGCCAGCAGCCCGTACCAGCGGAGGGGGCACAATGAGCAGTTCTTC

V: TRBV7-9
size: -
D: -
J: TRBJ2-7
CDR3: CASSLAPSGRAHEQYF
DNA: TGTGCCAGCAGCTTAGCGCCTTCAGGCAGGGCGCACGAGCAGTACTTC

V: TRBV19
size: -
D: TRBD2
J: TRBJ2-1
CDR3: CASMWGLAGSYNEQFF
DNA: TGTGCCAGTATGTGGGGACTAGCGGGCTCCTACAATGAGCAGTTCTTC

V: TRBV11-2
size: -
D: -
J: TRBJ1-1
CDR3: CASSLIPESTEAFF
DNA: TGTGCCAGCAGCTTAATCCCGGAAAGCACTGAAGCTTTCTTT

V: TRBV6-4
size: -
D: -
J: TRBJ2-2
CDR3: CASSERRRDHTGELFF
DNA: TGTGCCAGCAGTGAAAGGCGCCGGGATCACACCGGGGAGCTGTTTTTT

V: TRBV11-2
size: once
D: TRBD1
J: TRBJ2-2
CDR3: CASSGGSTGANTGELFF
DNA: TGTGCCAGCAGCGGGGGATCCACAGGGGCGAACACCGGGGAGCTGTTTTTT

V: TRBV7-8
size: -
D: TRBD1
J: TRBJ2-7
CDR3: CASSRKQGFPYEQYF
DNA: TGTGCCAGCAGCCGGAAACAGGGGTTCCCCTACGAGCAGTACTTC

V: TRBV6-1
size: -
D: TRBD1
J: TRBJ1-2
CDR3: CASSVTTGGFDYGYTF
DNA: TGTGCCAGCAGTGTCACAACAGGGGGCTTCGACTATGGCTACACCTTC

V: TRBV27
size: -
D: TRBD2
J: TRBJ2-2
CDR3: CASSFSFLAGGRNTGELFF
DNA: TGTGCCAGCAGTTTTTCCTTCCTAGCGGGGGGCCGGAACACCGGGGAGCTGTTTTTT